These 10 T cell receptor beta chains came from one sample sequenced in a study of CXCR3-negative and CXCR3-positive naive CD8 T cells. Study-wide findings and caveats: More hydrophobic TRB CDR3s occurred in CXCR3-positive than in CXCR3-negative naive cells.

These receptors are not linked to any known antigen. UMI-labeled 5' RACE yielded the TRB cDNA libraries. TCRdb reprocessed the 5' RACE reads; each CDR3 protein has one entry and no DNA is given. The sample table sets out about 85,000 distinct CDR3 sequences. Input material: naive CXCR3+ CD8+ T cells from blood. Regarding subset: CD45RO-CCR7+CD27+CD95- naive CD8+ T cells expressing CXCR3 (TNR3+). Receptors originate from a human donor in good health. Some clones in this sample may be carry-over from other donors' samples.

This chain connects TRBV7-3 to TRBJ2-1; with no DNA, the TCRdb D assignment of TRBD1 cannot be verified. The germline V gene has CDR1 SGHTA and CDR2 FQGTGA. The CDR3 runs 13 residues. The chain's CDR3 is CASTPGGADEQFF.

The genes are TRBV2 and TRBJ2-1; the D call of TRBD1 rests on TCRdb alone, since no DNA is present to check it. The CDR3 has 14 amino acids. Germline CDR1 and CDR2: SNHLY and FYNNEI. This CDR3 is CASSDGLGGDEQFF. The whole variable domain, filled in from reference TRBV2 and TRBJ2-1, reads EPEVTQTPSHQVTQMGQEVILRCVPISNHLYFYWYRQILGQKVEFLVSFYNNEISEKSEIFDDQFSVERPDGSNFTLKIRSTKLEDSAMYFCASSDGLGGDEQFFGPGTRLTVL.

The rearrangement joins TRBV5-1 to TRBJ1-1; the TRBD1 assignment by TCRdb is unverifiable without DNA. This CDR3 is 14 amino acids long. The V gene's germline CDR1 is SGHRS and CDR2 YFSETQ. Here the CDR3 reads CASSWTGGVTEAFF.

The chain combines TRBV10-3 with TRBJ2-7; the TCRdb D gene call, TRBD1, has no DNA to confirm it. Germline V gives CDR1 ENHRY, CDR2 SYGVKD. There are 11 residues in the CDR3. This chain's CDR3 is CAIRRDDEQYF.

The chain carries TRBV28 and TRBJ1-2; absent DNA, TCRdb's TRBD1 call cannot be checked. Germline V gives CDR1 MDHEN, CDR2 SYDVKM. The CDR3 runs 15 residues. The CDR3 spells CASSFAGTANYGYTF.

The chain employs TRBV11-2 and TRBJ1-3; the D gene TCRdb calls, TRBD1, cannot be checked with no DNA. Germline V CDR1 and CDR2: SGHAT, FQNNGV. This CDR3 region has 17 residues. The CDR3 protein is CASSLVFAGGSGNTIYF.

This chain connects TRBV7-8 to TRBJ2-3; TCRdb's D call, TRBD2, is unchecked because there is no DNA. In germline, CDR1 is SGHVS, CDR2 FQNEAQ. CDR3 length: 15 residues. CDR3 residues: CASSPKRVGTDTQYF.

V usage is TRBV30 and J usage is TRBJ2-7; with no DNA, the TCRdb D assignment of TRBD2 cannot be verified. CDR3 length: 16 amino acids. From germline, CDR1 is GTSNPN and CDR2 SVGIG (reference sequence). The CDR3 sequence is CAWTPAGAGLSYEQYF.

CDR3 loop: CSSDRGPLEAFF. The V and J genes are TRBV29-1 and TRBJ1-1; the TCRdb call, TRBD1, lacks DNA for checking. The CDR3 sequence is 12 residues long. From germline, CDR1 is SQVTM and CDR2 ANQGSEA.

CDR3 sequence reads: CASSPGGLEAFF. The J gene is TRBJ1-1, the V gene TRBV7-9. The CDR3 runs 12 residues. In germline, CDR1 is SEHNR, CDR2 FQNEAQ (reference sequence).